Listed below are T cell receptor beta chains from one sample, sequenced in a study of blood T cell repertoires in COVID-19. The repertoire was sequenced with immunoSEQ multiplex PCR; TCRdb's copy has only in-frame clones and lacks some. The sample holds roughly 160,000 clones; about four fifths are singletons and the top ten take more than 3%. Sequenced: PBMCs or T cells enriched from blood (not recorded which). The source of these receptors is a woman aged 60-75 years who had recovered from COVID-19. Both conserved end residues are part of each CDR3. A D gene is named only where the DNA matches it firmly. Rows may omit the clone size; those that give it use once, few, many or a size class.

TRBV25-1,TRBJ1-2,NA,TRBD1,TGTGCCAGCAGTGAACGGACAGGGGGCTACGGCTACACCTTC,CASSERTGGYGYTF
TRBV6-1,TRBJ1-1,NA,NA,TGTGCCAGCAGTGAAGCGGGCGAGAAACTGAACACTGAAGCTTTCTTT,CASSEAGEKLNTEAFF
TRBV19,TRBJ2-3,NA,TRBD1,TGTGCCACCTCGGACAGGGAGGTCCCCACAGATACGCAGTATTTT,CATSDREVPTDTQYF
TRBV16,TRBJ1-5,few,NA,TGTGCCAGCAGCCTCAACAGAAGCCCTCAGCCCCAGCATTTT,CASSLNRSPQPQHF
TRBV3-1/TRBV3-2,TRBJ2-2,NA,NA,TGTGCCAGCAGCCTTGGGGCCGGCATCCTAACCGGGGAGCTGTTTTTT,CASSLGAGILTGELFF
TRBV19,TRBJ2-3,NA,NA,TGTGCCAGTAGTATGCAGGTTGCAGATACGCAGTATTTT,CASSMQVADTQYF
TRBV6-6,TRBJ2-5,NA,NA,TGTGCCAGCAGTTACCCGGGGGAGAAGGAAGAGACCCAGTACTTC,CASSYPGEKEETQYF
TRBV18,TRBJ1-6,NA,NA,TGTGCCAGCTCACCCCCTACCTCTATTTCACCCCTCCACTTT,CASSPPTSISPLHF
TRBV25-1,TRBJ2-2,NA,NA,TGTGCCAGCAGTGAATATAGGTGGAGCGGGGAGCTGTTTTTT,CASSEYRWSGELFF
TRBV25-1,TRBJ1-4,NA,NA,TGTGCCAGCAGCCTGGGGAGGGTCCAGGGTCTTGAAAAACTGTTTTTT,CASSLGRVQGLEKLFF
TRBV4-1,TRBJ1-5,NA,NA,TGCGCCAGCAGCCAAGGAGGCTTGGGTCAGCCCCAGCATTTT,CASSQGGLGQPQHF
TRBV18,TRBJ2-7,NA,TRBD2,TGTGCCAGCTCACCCGGACTAGCGGGGGGGCAGTACTTC,CASSPGLAGGQYF
TRBV12-3/TRBV12-4,TRBJ1-4,few,NA,TGTGCCAGCAGTTTAGCGCCGGGCAGGGGACTGTTTTTT,CASSLAPGRGLFF
TRBV3-1/TRBV3-2,TRBJ2-7,once,NA,TGTGCCAGCAGCCTCTCCCCAGGCGGGATCCGACCTCGGGAGCAGTACTTC,CASSLSPGGIRPREQYF
TRBV5-4,TRBJ1-4,NA,NA,TGTGCCAGCAGTCAGAAGGCAGGGGATGAAAAACTGTTTTTT,CASSQKAGDEKLFF
TRBV30,TRBJ2-5,NA,NA,TGTGCCTGGAGTGATCAAATTCAAGAGACCCAGTACTTC,CAWSDQIQETQYF
TRBV5-6,TRBJ1-2,NA,TRBD1,TGTGCCAGCAGCTTGGGCCCTGACAGGGGGCCTTACTATGGCTACACCTTC,CASSLGPDRGPYYGYTF
TRBV14,TRBJ2-7,NA,TRBD1,TGTGCCAGCAGCCAAAATCCCCTGACAGGGAAAGTCAACGAGCAGTACTTC,CASSQNPLTGKVNEQYF
TRBV6-5,TRBJ2-7,NA,NA,TGTGCCAGCAGTTACTACGGGGGAACTCTGAACGAGCAGTACTTC,CASSYYGGTLNEQYF
TRBV19,TRBJ1-4,NA,TRBD1,TGTGCCAGTAGTCCGGGGACAGGTGCCCAGGGAAAACTGTTTTTT,CASSPGTGAQGKLFF